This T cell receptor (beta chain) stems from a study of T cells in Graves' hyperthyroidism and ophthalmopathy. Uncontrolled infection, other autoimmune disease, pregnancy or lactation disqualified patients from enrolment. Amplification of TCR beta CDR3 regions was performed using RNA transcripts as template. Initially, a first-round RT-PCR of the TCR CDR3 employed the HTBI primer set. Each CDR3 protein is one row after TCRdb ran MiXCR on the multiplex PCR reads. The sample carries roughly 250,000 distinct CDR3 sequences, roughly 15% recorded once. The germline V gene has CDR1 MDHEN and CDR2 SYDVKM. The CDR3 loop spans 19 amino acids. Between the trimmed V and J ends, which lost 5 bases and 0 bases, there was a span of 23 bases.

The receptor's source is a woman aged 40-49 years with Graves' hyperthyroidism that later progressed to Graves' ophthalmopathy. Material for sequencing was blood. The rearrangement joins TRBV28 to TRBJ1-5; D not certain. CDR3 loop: CASSPGRGIALNSNQPQHF. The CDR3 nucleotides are TGTGCCAGCAGTCCGGGGAGAGGGATCGCACTTAATAGCAATCAGCCCCAGCATTTT. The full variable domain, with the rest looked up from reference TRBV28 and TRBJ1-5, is DVKVTQSSRYLVKRTGEKVFLECVQDMDHENMFWYRQDPGLGLRLIYFSYDVKMKEKGDIPEGYSVSREKKERFSLILESASTNQTSMYLCASSPGRGIALNSNQPQHFGDGTRLSIL.